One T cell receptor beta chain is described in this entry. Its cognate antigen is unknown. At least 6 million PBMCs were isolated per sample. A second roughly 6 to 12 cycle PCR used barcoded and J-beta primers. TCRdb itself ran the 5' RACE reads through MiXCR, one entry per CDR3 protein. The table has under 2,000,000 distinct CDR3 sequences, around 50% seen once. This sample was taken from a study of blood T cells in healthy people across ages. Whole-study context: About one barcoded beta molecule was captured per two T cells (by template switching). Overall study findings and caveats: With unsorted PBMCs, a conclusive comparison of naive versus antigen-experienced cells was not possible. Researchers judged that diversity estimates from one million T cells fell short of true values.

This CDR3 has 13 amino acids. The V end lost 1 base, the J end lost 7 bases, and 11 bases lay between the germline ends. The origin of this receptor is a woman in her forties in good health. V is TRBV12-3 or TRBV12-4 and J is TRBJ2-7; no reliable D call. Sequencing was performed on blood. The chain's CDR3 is CASSLDRSREQYF. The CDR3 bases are TGTGCCAGCAGTTTAGACCGGTCGAGGGAGCAGTACTTC.